The rows below give T cell receptor beta chains drawn from one sample of a study of radiotherapy plus CTLA-4 blockade in lung cancer. TCRdb's copy holds only in-frame clones and misses some; the assay was immunoSEQ multiplex PCR. The repertoire consists of approximately 98,000 clones, with 82% occurring once and the leading ten covering approximately 3.4%. The sequences come from peripheral blood, collected from a patient treated with radiotherapy plus ipilimumab. The receptors derive from a human donor with non-small cell lung cancer who had a partial response to radiotherapy plus ipilimumab. CDR3s include the opening cysteine and the closing phenylalanine or tryptophan. The D gene is left open where the match is weak. Expanded clones get a size class; other rows say once, few or many, or leave the size out.

v_gene,abundance,len,d_gene,j_gene,CDR3aa,CDR3nt
TRBV27,once,13,TRBD1,TRBJ2-5,CASSRDREETQYF,TGTGCCAGCAGTCGGGACAGGGAAGAGACCCAGTACTTC
TRBV5-8,once,13,.,TRBJ2-3,CASSLDSADTQYF,TGTGCCAGCAGCTTGGACTCCGCGGATACGCAGTATTTT
TRBV28,.,15,TRBD2,TRBJ2-7,CASSLRWGGSYEQYF,TGTGCCAGCAGTTTGCGGTGGGGGGGCTCCTACGAGCAGTACTTC
TRBV28,.,12,.,TRBJ2-5,CASKVWGGTQYF,TGTGCCAGCAAGGTTTGGGGAGGGACCCAGTACTTC
TRBV4-1,.,16,.,TRBJ2-6,CASSQDRVSGANVLTF,TGCGCCAGCAGCCAAGATCGAGTATCTGGGGCCAACGTCCTGACTTTC
TRBV5-1,.,15,.,TRBJ2-2,CASSLAGANTGELFF,TGCGCCAGCAGCTTGGCAGGGGCGAACACCGGGGAGCTGTTTTTT
TRBV27,.,14,TRBD1,TRBJ2-7,CASYGRVTGGEQYF,TGTGCCAGCTACGGAAGGGTGACAGGGGGAGAGCAGTACTTC
TRBV6-1,.,15,.,TRBJ1-4,CASSEGSLMREKLFF,TGTGCCAGCAGTGAAGGGTCGCTTATGAGAGAAAAACTGTTTTTT
TRBV5-1,.,15,.,TRBJ2-1,CASSLPSGQINEQFF,TGCGCCAGCAGCTTGCCGTCCGGTCAAATCAATGAGCAGTTCTTC
TRBV5-4,.,17,TRBD2,TRBJ2-3,CASSRGLAGTSTDTQYF,TGTGCCAGCAGCCGGGGACTAGCGGGAACTAGCACAGATACGCAGTATTTT
TRBV28,few,16,TRBD1,TRBJ2-7,CASSPPPTGGTYEQYF,TGTGCCAGCAGTCCTCCCCCGACAGGGGGCACTTACGAGCAGTACTTC
TRBV5-8,.,14,TRBD1,TRBJ2-5,CASKGQGYGETQYF,TGTGCCAGCAAAGGACAGGGCTATGGGGAGACCCAGTACTTC
TRBV12-5,.,16,.,TRBJ1-1,CASAPGWRQTNTEAFF,TGTGCTAGTGCTCCAGGTTGGAGACAGACGAACACTGAAGCTTTCTTT
TRBV7-3,.,14,.,TRBJ1-2,CASSLAGGAYGYTF,TGTGCCAGCAGCTTAGCGGGGGGTGCCTATGGCTACACCTTC
TRBV5-1,.,15,TRBD1,TRBJ1-2,CASSLGFTGDYGYTF,TGCGCCAGCAGCTTGGGTTTTACAGGGGACTATGGCTACACCTTC
TRBV5-6,.,14,.,TRBJ2-3,CASSLGPRADTQYF,TGTGCCAGCAGCTTGGGACCGCGGGCAGATACGCAGTATTTT
TRBV29-1,.,12,TRBD1,TRBJ2-7,CSVGDRVYEQYF,TGCAGCGTTGGGGACAGGGTCTACGAGCAGTACTTC
TRBV5-1,.,18,TRBD2,TRBJ2-1,CASSPLVTSGDPYNEQFF,TGCGCCAGCAGCCCCCTAGTGACTAGCGGAGACCCATACAATGAGCAGTTCTTC
TRBV28,.,15,.,TRBJ1-3,CASSPLATFGNTIYF,TGTGCCAGCAGTCCCCTGGCGACTTTTGGAAACACCATATATTTT
TRBV28,.,16,.,TRBJ2-3,CASSVLAGPRTDTQYF,TGTGCCAGCTCAGTTCTGGCGGGACCCCGCACAGATACGCAGTATTTT
TRBV5-1,.,13,.,TRBJ1-1,CASSIGQNTEAFF,TGCGCCAGCAGCATAGGACAGAACACTGAAGCTTTCTTT
TRBV7-2,few,13,.,TRBJ2-1,CASSLDTGSEQFF,TGTGCCAGCAGCTTAGATACTGGGAGCGAGCAGTTCTTC
TRBV4-1,.,16,.,TRBJ2-1,CASSQGQRLAYNEQFF,TGCGCCAGCAGCCAAGGGCAGCGCCTCGCCTACAATGAGCAGTTCTTC
TRBV4-1,.,14,TRBD1,TRBJ1-2,CASSRDSDGFGYTF,TGCGCCAGCAGTCGGGACAGCGACGGGTTTGGCTACACCTTC
TRBV13,many,15,TRBD1,TRBJ1-5,CASSFGTGGKQPQHF,TGTGCCAGCAGCTTTGGGACAGGGGGAAAACAGCCCCAGCATTTT
TRBV6-1,few,15,TRBD2,TRBJ2-7,CASSELSGTHYEQYF,TGTGCCAGCAGTGAATTGAGCGGGACCCACTACGAGCAGTACTTC
TRBV5-5,.,13,.,TRBJ2-5,CASTPRQGETQYF,TGTGCCAGCACCCCCCGCCAGGGAGAGACCCAGTACTTC
TRBV5-4,.,13,.,TRBJ1-1,CASSGGRVTEAFF,TGTGCCAGCAGCGGGGGCAGGGTGACTGAAGCTTTCTTT